Listed below are T cell receptor beta chains from one sample, sequenced in a study of control samples from healthy donors and cancer patients. Using immunoSEQ multiplex PCR, the repertoire was profiled, and TCRdb retains in-frame clones only, with some absent. This sample yields some 96,000 clones, of which roughly 93% are seen a single time; approximately 8% belongs to the top ten. Sequenced material: blood. The origin of the receptors is a man in his late teens or twenties in good health. Each CDR3 is given with its conserved first and last residue. The D gene is left open where the match is weak. For some rows the clone size is stated as once, few or many, or as a class when expanded; others skip it.

>NA|TRBJ1-4|TRBV6-2/TRBV6-3|NA
TGTGCCAGCAGTTACTCGGAAACAACTAATGAAAAACTGTTTTTT
CASSYSETTNEKLFF
>NA|TRBJ2-1|TRBV9|NA
TGTGCCAGCAGCGTAGTTGGTAGCGGCTACAATGAGCAGTTCTTC
CASSVVGSGYNEQFF
>TRBD1|TRBJ2-7|TRBV7-2|NA
TGTGCCAGCAGCCCGCGCATGGAGGGGACAGGGGCTAAGCAGTACTTC
CASSPRMEGTGAKQYF
>TRBD2|TRBJ2-1|TRBV11-3|NA
TGTGCCAGCAGCAGAGCGGGGGGCTACAATGAGCAGTTCTTC
CASSRAGGYNEQFF
>NA|TRBJ2-4|TRBV2|once
TGTGCCAGCAGTGATCAGGTACTAGGGAACATTCAGTACTTC
CASSDQVLGNIQYF
>NA|TRBJ1-2|TRBV7-6|NA
TGTGCCAGCAGTCGGACCGGGCCTTATGGCTACACCTTC
CASSRTGPYGYTF
>TRBD1|TRBJ1-2|TRBV7-2|NA
TGTGCCAGCAGCGACGGGACAGTGGTTTATGGCTATGGCTACACCTTC
CASSDGTVVYGYGYTF
>NA|TRBJ2-3|TRBV3-1/TRBV3-2|NA
TGTGCCAGCAGCCAAGCTTCTAGGGCAGATACGCAGTATTTT
CASSQASRADTQYF
>NA|TRBJ2-3|TRBV10-3|NA
TGTGCCATCAGTGAGCTGTACCAGGGGTTGACAGATACGCAGTATTTT
CAISELYQGLTDTQYF
>TRBD1|TRBJ2-5|TRBV5-8|NA
TGTGCCAGCAGCCCATACAGGGGGCCAAAAGGAGAGACCCAGTACTTC
CASSPYRGPKGETQYF
>TRBD1|TRBJ2-7|TRBV29-1|NA
TGCAGCGTTGCGAAGGGACAGGGAGGTACCGAGCAGTACTTC
CSVAKGQGGTEQYF
>NA|TRBJ2-5|TRBV19|NA
TGTGCCAGTAGTTCTGAGGAGGACCCAGGGGAGACCCAGTACTTC
CASSSEEDPGETQYF
>NA|TRBJ1-6|TRBV7-9|NA
TGTGCCAGCAGCTTAGGACAGACTTTTAATTCACCCCTCCACTTT
CASSLGQTFNSPLHF
>NA|TRBJ2-2|TRBV6-2/TRBV6-3|NA
TGTGCCAGCAGTTCCCGTTCAGGGTTCACCGGGGAGCTGTTTTTT
CASSSRSGFTGELFF
>TRBD1|TRBJ1-2|TRBV6-6|NA
TGTGCCAGCAGTTACTCGACAGGGAGGTTGGGCTACACCTTC
CASSYSTGRLGYTF
>NA|TRBJ2-5|TRBV18|NA
TGTGCCAGCTCACAACTCCCCGGGAGCGACCAAGAGACCCAGTACTTC
CASSQLPGSDQETQYF
>NA|TRBJ1-6|TRBV9|NA
TGTGCCAGCAGCGTAGGGCAGACGATTAATTCACCCCTCCACTTT
CASSVGQTINSPLHF
>TRBD1|TRBJ2-3|TRBV6-4|NA
TGTGCCAGACAGGGGCGTAGCACAGATACGCAGTATTTT
CARQGRSTDTQYF
>NA|TRBJ2-2|TRBV10-3|NA
TGTGCCATCCGAAGAGAGTCAGTTGGGACCGGGGAGCTGTTTTTT
CAIRRESVGTGELFF
>TRBD1|TRBJ2-7|TRBV7-3|NA
TGTGCCAGCAGCTTAACGGGGGACAGCTTCTACGAGCAGTACTTC
CASSLTGDSFYEQYF
>TRBD1|TRBJ2-5|TRBV7-2|NA
TGTGCCAGCAGCTTTGGAGGGGGACAGGGAGGAGAGACCCAGTACTTC
CASSFGGGQGGETQYF
>TRBD1|TRBJ1-2|TRBV19|NA
TGTGCCAGTAGTCCTCCGACAGGGAACTATGGCTACACCTTC
CASSPPTGNYGYTF
>TRBD1|TRBJ1-1|TRBV4-1|NA
TGCGCCAGCAGCCAAGATACCAATAGGGCAGGGGGTATGAACACTGAAGCTTTCTTT
CASSQDTNRAGGMNTEAFF
>NA|TRBJ1-1|TRBV5-1|NA
TGCGCCAGCAGCTTAGCAGTGAACACTGAAGCTTTCTTT
CASSLAVNTEAFF
>NA|TRBJ2-7|TRBV11-2|NA
TGTGCCAGCAGCTTAGCGGGAACCTACGAGCAGTACTTC
CASSLAGTYEQYF
>TRBD1|TRBJ1-1|TRBV11-1|NA
TGTGCCAGCAGCTTAAGGACAGGAGATATGAACACTGAAGCTTTCTTT
CASSLRTGDMNTEAFF
>TRBD1|TRBJ1-6|TRBV3-1/TRBV3-2|NA
TGTGCCAGCAGCCAAGATCCGGCAGGGGGACCCTCCTATAATTCACCCCTCCACTTT
CASSQDPAGGPSYNSPLHF
>NA|TRBJ1-1|TRBV7-8|NA
TGTGCCAGCAGCTTAGGTAGTAGGAGGAACACTGAAGCTTTCTTT
CASSLGSRRNTEAFF
>NA|TRBJ2-3|TRBV10-1|NA
TGCGCCAGCAGTGAAGGGGACTTGAGCACAGATACGCAGTATTTT
CASSEGDLSTDTQYF
>NA|TRBJ1-2|TRBV25-1|NA
TGTGCCAGCAGCGATGGTGCTGGCTACACCTTC
CASSDGAGYTF
>NA|TRBJ2-2|TRBV9|NA
TGTGCCAGCAGCGGACGGGACACTGCGAACACCGGGGAGCTGTTTTTT
CASSGRDTANTGELFF
>NA|TRBJ1-2|TRBV6-2/TRBV6-3|NA
TGTGCCAGCAGTCGACAAGTGGGGTCTAACTATGGCTACACCTTC
CASSRQVGSNYGYTF
>NA|TRBJ2-7|TRBV3-1/TRBV3-2|NA
TGTGCCAGCAGCCAAGATACGGCCTCTCGGGGGCAGTACTTC
CASSQDTASRGQYF
>NA|TRBJ1-5|TRBV7-8|NA
TGTGCCAGCAGCGCTAAGGTACCGGGACGTGAATACAATCAGCCCCAGCATTTT
CASSAKVPGREYNQPQHF
>NA|TRBJ2-7|TRBV11-2|once
TGTGCCAGCAGCTTGGAGAGTCTTCAGGGCCCTTACGAGCAGTACTTC
CASSLESLQGPYEQYF
>NA|TRBJ2-2|TRBV28|NA
TGTGCCAGCAGAGAGGGCGAGACCGGGGAGCTGTTTTTT
CASREGETGELFF
>NA|TRBJ2-3|TRBV5-1|NA
TGCGCCAGCAGCTTGGATAGGGGGACAGATACGCAGTATTTT
CASSLDRGTDTQYF
>TRBD1|TRBJ2-7|TRBV6-5|NA
TGTGCCAGCAGCGGGACAGGGTCCTCCTACGAGCAGTACTTC
CASSGTGSSYEQYF
>TRBD2|TRBJ2-5|TRBV10-2|NA
TGCGCCAGCGTCGGACTAGCAACAGAGACCCAGTACTTC
CASVGLATETQYF
>NA|TRBJ1-1|TRBV10-1|NA
TGCGCCAGCAGTGTGGCGGGGCGCCATAGAAACACTGAAGCTTTCTTT
CASSVAGRHRNTEAFF
>TRBD1|TRBJ2-1|TRBV19|NA
TGTGCCACTCGGCACAGGGGGAGCTCCTACAATGAGCAGTTCTTC
CATRHRGSSYNEQFF
>TRBD1|TRBJ1-1|TRBV10-3|NA
TGTGCCATCAGTGCCAACCGGGACAGAGGAGCCACTGAAGCTTTCTTT
CAISANRDRGATEAFF
>NA|TRBJ1-1|TRBV7-9|NA
TGTGCCAGCAGCCAGTATCTGAACACTGAAGCTTTCTTT
CASSQYLNTEAFF
>NA|TRBJ1-3|TRBV5-6|NA
TGTGCCAGCAGCTTGCTCCGTGTAGGGGTCCCCTCTGGAAACACCATATATTTT
CASSLLRVGVPSGNTIYF
>TRBD1|TRBJ1-5|TRBV19|NA
TGTGCCAGTAGCGGGACAGGGCTGTATAGCAATCAGCCCCAGCATTTT
CASSGTGLYSNQPQHF
>TRBD1|TRBJ1-2|TRBV7-9|NA
TGTGCCAGCAGCGCGCGAGGGGACAGGGAGTATGGCTACACCTTC
CASSARGDREYGYTF
>NA|TRBJ2-7|TRBV6-5|NA
TGTGCCCCCCCGGACAGCTCCTACGAGCAGTACTTC
CAPPDSSYEQYF
>NA|TRBJ1-6|TRBV11-2|NA
TGTGCCAGCAGCTTAGGGCATTATAATTCACCCCTCCACTTT
CASSLGHYNSPLHF
>NA|TRBJ1-6|TRBV5-1|once
TGCGCCAGCAGCTTAACCGGGTCATCCTATAATTCACCCCTCCACTTT
CASSLTGSSYNSPLHF
>TRBD2|TRBJ2-1|TRBV2|NA
TGTGCCAGCAGCAGAAGGACTAGCGGGGGTGGAGATGAGCAGTTCTTC
CASSRRTSGGGDEQFF
>NA|TRBJ2-7|TRBV27|NA
TGTGCCAGCAGTCGGGGGTACGAGCAGTACTTC
CASSRGYEQYF
>TRBD1|TRBJ1-2|TRBV5-1|NA
TGCGCCAGCAGCACAGGGGAGACCTATGGCTACACCTTC
CASSTGETYGYTF
>NA|TRBJ1-1|TRBV6-1|NA
TGTGCCAGCAGTGAAAGGGGGGCAGTAACTGAAGCTTTCTTT
CASSERGAVTEAFF